One T cell receptor beta chain is described in this entry. The target antigen is unknown. Specified time point: week 11, during vaccination. Doses of 300 ug of mutant IDH1 20-mer peptide were given with topical imiquimod. This CDR3 is 14 amino acids long. Trimming took off 4 bases at V and 2 bases at J, with 11 bases between the two ends. Germline V gene lookup returns CDR1 LGHNA and CDR2 YNFKEQ. The data stem from a study of a mutant IDH1 vaccine in newly diagnosed glioma. Study findings and constraints: The study observed vaccine-induced immune responses in 90% to 95% of patients.

Profiled with immunoSEQ multiplex PCR; TCRdb holds only in-frame clones, not every one. Of 120,000 or so clones listed, roughly 77% are singletons. The sequence derives from a man in his forties or fifties with glioma. The chain joins TRBV4-2 to TRBJ1-1; TRBD1 might be the D (6 bases). Sequencing used PBMCs, obtained from a glioma patient whose treatment included an IDH1 peptide vaccine. The CDR3 DNA follows: TGTGCCAGCAGCCTCCCGGACAGCAACACTGAAGCTTTCTTT. As protein: CASSLPDSNTEAFF.